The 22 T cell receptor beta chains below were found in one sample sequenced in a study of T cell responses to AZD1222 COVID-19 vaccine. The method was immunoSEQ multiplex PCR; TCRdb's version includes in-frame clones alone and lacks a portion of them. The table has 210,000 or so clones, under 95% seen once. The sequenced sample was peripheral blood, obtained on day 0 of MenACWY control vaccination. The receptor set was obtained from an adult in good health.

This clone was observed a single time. For the CDR3, the DNA is TGTGCCAGCAGCCCTGGGGCAGGGATCGAAAAACTGTTTTTT. Translated, it gives CASSPGAGIEKLFF. The chain couples TRBV9 to TRBJ1-4, with D possibly being TRBD1 (5 bases). The V end was cut by 4 bases, the J end by 8 bases, with 15 bases between. The V gene's germline CDR1 is SGDLS and CDR2 YYNGEE. This CDR3 has 14 amino acids. The full variable domain, rest sourced from reference TRBV9 and TRBJ1-4, is DSGVTQTPKHLITATGQRVTLRCSPRSGDLSVYWYQQSLDQGLQFLIQYYNGEERAKGNILERFSAQQFPDLHSELNLSSLELGDSALYFCASSPGAGIEKLFFGSGTQLSVL.

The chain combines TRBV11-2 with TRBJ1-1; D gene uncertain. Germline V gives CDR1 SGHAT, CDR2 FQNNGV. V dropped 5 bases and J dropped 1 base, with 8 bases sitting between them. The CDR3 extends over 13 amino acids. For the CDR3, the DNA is TGTGCCAGCAGCCCGGCCCCGAACACTGAAGCTTTCTTT. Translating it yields CASSPAPNTEAFF. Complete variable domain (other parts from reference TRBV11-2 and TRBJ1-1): EAGVAQSPRYKIIEKRQSVAFWCNPISGHATLYWYQQILGQGPKLLIQFQNNGVVDDSQLPKDRFSAERLKGVDSTLKIQPAKLEDSAVYLCASSPAPNTEAFFGQGTRLTVV.

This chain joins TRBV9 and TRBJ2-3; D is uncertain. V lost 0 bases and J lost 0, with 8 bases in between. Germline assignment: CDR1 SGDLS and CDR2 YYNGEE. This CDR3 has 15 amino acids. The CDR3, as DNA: TGTGCCAGCAGCGTAGCTACCTTTAGCACAGATACGCAGTATTTT. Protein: CASSVATFSTDTQYF.

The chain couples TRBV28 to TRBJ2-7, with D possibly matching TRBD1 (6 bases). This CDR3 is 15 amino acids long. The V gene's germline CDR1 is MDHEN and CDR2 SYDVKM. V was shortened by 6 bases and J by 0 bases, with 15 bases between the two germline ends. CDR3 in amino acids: CASRGAEESSYEQYF. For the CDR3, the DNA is TGTGCCAGCAGGGGGGCGGAGGAAAGCTCCTACGAGCAGTACTTC.

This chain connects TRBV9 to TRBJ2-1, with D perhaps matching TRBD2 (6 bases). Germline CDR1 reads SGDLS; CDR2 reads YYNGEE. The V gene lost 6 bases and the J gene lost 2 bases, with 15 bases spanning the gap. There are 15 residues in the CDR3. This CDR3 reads CASTAGLSAYNEQFF. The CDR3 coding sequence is TGTGCCAGCACCGCGGGGCTATCCGCCTACAATGAGCAGTTCTTC.

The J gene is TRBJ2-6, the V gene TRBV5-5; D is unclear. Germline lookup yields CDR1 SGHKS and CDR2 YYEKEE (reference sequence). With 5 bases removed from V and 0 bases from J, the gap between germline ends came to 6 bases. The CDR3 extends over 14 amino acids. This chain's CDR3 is CASRPTSGANVLTF. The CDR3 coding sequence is TGTGCCAGCAGACCGACCTCTGGGGCCAACGTCCTGACTTTC.

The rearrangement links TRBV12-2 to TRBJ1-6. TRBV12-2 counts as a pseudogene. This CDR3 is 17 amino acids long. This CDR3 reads CASRLASRDRTNSPLHF. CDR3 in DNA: TGTGCAAGTCGCTTAGCGAGCCGAGATAGAACCAATTCACCCCTCCACTTT.

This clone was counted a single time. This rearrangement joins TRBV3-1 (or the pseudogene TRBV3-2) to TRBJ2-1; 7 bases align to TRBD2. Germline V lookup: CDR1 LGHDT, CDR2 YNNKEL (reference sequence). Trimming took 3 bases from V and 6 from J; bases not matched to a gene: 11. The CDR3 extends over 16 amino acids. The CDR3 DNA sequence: TGTGCCAGCAGCCACCGGGACTACCCTTGGGGCAATGAGCAGTTCTTC. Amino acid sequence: CASSHRDYPWGNEQFF.

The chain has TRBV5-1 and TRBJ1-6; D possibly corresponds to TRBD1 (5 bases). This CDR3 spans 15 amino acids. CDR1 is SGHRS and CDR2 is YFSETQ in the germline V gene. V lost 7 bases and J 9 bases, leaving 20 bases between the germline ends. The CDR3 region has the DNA TGCGCCAGCTACCCCGGGACCGCCGCCGGTTCACCCCTCCACTTT. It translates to CASYPGTAAGSPLHF.

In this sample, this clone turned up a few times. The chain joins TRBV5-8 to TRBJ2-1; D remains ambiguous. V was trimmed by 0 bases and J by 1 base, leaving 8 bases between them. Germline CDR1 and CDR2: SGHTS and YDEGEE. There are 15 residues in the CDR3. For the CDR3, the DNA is TGTGCCAGCAGCTTGGAGGTCAGGTCCTACAATGAGCAGTTCTTC. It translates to CASSLEVRSYNEQFF.

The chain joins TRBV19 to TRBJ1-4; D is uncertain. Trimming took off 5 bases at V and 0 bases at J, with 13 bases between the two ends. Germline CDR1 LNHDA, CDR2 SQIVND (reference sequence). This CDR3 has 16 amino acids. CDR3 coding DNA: TGTGCCAGTAGTGACCAGCAGAGGACAACTAATGAAAAACTGTTTTTT. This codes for CASSDQQRTTNEKLFF. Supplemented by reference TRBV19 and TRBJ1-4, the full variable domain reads DGGITQSPKYLFRKEGQNVTLSCEQNLNHDAMYWYRQDPGQGLRLIYYSQIVNDFQKGDIAEGYSVSREKKESFPLTVTSAQKNPTAFYLCASSDQQRTTNEKLFFGSGTQLSVL.

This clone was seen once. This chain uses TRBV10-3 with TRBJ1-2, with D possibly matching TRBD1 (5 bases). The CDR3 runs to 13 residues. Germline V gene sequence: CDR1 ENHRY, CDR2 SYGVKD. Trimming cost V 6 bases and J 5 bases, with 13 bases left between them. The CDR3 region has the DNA TGTGCCATCAGACCGACAGCCAGGTATGGCTACACCTTC. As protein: CAIRPTARYGYTF.

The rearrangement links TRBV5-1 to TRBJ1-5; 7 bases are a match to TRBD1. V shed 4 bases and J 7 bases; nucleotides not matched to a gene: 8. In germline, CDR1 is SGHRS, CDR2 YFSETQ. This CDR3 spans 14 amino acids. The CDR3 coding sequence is TGCGCCAGCAGCCGACAGGGAGGAGGGCAGCCCCAGCATTTT. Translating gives CASSRQGGGQPQHF. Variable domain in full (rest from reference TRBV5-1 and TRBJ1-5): KAGVTQTPRYLIKTRGQQVTLSCSPISGHRSVSWYQQTPGQGLQFLFEYFSETQRNKGNFPGRFSGRQFSNSRSEMNVSTLELGDSALYLCASSRQGGGQPQHFGDGTRLSIL.

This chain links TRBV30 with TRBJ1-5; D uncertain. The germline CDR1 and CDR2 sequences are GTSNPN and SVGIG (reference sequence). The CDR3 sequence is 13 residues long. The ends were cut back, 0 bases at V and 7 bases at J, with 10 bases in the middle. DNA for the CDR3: TGTGCCTGGAGTGTCGATCAAAGGCAGCCCCAGCATTTT. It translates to CAWSVDQRQPQHF.

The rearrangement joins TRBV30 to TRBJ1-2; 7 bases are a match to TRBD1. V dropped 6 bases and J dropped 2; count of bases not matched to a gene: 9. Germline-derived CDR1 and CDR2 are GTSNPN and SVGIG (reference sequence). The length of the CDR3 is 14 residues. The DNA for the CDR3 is TGTGCCTGTCCGACAGGGTCCCAAAACTATGGCTACACCTTC. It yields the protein CACPTGSQNYGYTF.

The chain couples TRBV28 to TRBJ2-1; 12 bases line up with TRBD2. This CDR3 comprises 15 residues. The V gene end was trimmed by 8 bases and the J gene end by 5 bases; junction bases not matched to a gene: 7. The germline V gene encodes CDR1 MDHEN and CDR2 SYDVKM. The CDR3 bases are TGTGCCAGCGGACGACTAGCGGGGGACCACAATGAGCAGTTCTTC. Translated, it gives CASGRLAGDHNEQFF.

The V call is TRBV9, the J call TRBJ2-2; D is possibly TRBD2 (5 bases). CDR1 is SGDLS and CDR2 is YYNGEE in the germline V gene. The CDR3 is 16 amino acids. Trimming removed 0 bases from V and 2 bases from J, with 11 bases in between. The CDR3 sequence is CASSVDSGINTGELFF. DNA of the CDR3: TGTGCCAGCAGCGTAGATTCGGGGATTAACACCGGGGAGCTGTTTTTT.

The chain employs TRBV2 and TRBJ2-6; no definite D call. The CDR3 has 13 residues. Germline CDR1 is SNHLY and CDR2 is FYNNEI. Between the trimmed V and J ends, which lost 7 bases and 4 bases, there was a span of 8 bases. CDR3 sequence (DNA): TGTGCCAGCAAAGACTTCGGGGCCAACGTCCTGACTTTC. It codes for CASKDFGANVLTF.

The CDR3 DNA reads TGCGCCAGCAGCATTACTAGCGGGAGTCCCTACAATGAGCAGTTCTTC. It encodes CASSITSGSPYNEQFF. This chain uses TRBV5-1 with TRBJ2-1, with TRBD2 identical over 11 bases. Losses at the gene ends were 4 bases for V and 2 bases for J; bases not matched to a gene: 5. CDR1 and CDR2 from the germline V gene are SGHRS and YFSETQ. The CDR3 has 16 residues.

The CDR3 sequence is CASSQVAGARTDTQYF. The CDR3 DNA follows: TGTGCCAGCAGCCAAGTAGCGGGGGCCCGCACAGATACGCAGTATTTT. This chain uses TRBV3-1 (or the pseudogene TRBV3-2) with TRBJ2-3; 9 bases are shared with TRBD2. The germline CDR1 and CDR2 sequences are LGHDT and YNNKEL (reference sequence). With 1 base clipped from V and 1 base from J, the junction kept 3 bases outside the gene matches. The CDR3 consists of 16 residues.

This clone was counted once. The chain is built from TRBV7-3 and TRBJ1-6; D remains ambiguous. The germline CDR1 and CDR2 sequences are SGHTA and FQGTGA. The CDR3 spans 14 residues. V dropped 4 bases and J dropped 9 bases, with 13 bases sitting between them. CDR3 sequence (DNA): TGTGCCAGCAGCTCCCTTCCGGCGGGTTCACCCCTCCACTTT. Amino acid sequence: CASSSLPAGSPLHF.

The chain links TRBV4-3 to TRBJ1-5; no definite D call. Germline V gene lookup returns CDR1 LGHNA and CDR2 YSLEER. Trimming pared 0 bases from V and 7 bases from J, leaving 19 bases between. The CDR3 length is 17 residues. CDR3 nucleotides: TGCGCCAGCAGCCAAGATGGCGGTACAGCACCTTGGCAGCCCCAGCATTTT. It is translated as CASSQDGGTAPWQPQHF.